The 7 T cell receptor beta chains presented below share a single source sample, sequenced in a study of blood T cell repertoires in COVID-19. Assay: immunoSEQ multiplex PCR; the TCRdb copy retains only in-frame clones and omits some. The table lists under 250,000 clones, over 70% of them singletons. Source material: peripheral blood. The receptors shown here come from a woman of 80 years or more with acute or convalescent COVID-19.

This clone was observed a single time. The V call is TRBV21-1, the J call TRBJ1-1; TRBD1 is the table's D call and was not checked against the DNA. TRBV21-1 is recorded as a pseudogene. This CDR3 spans 17 amino acids. CDR3 loop: CASSKAGAGQGAVEAFF. DNA of the CDR3: TGTGCCAGCAGCAAAGCGGGGGCCGGACAGGGGGCGGTTGAAGCTTTCTTT.

This clone was observed many times. J is TRBJ2-3 and V is TRBV19; 7 bases are shared with TRBD1. This CDR3 is 16 amino acids long. J was trimmed by 0 bases and V by 6 bases; bases with no gene match: 9. Germline CDR1 LNHDA, CDR2 SQIVND (reference sequence). For the CDR3, the DNA is TGTGCCAGTAGAAATCCGCAACAGGGGAGCACAGATACGCAGTATTTT. It yields the protein CASRNPQQGSTDTQYF.

The chain joins TRBV5-5 to TRBJ1-4; D possibly corresponds to TRBD1 (5 bases). The germline V gene has CDR1 SGHKS and CDR2 YYEKEE (reference sequence). The CDR3 extends over 15 amino acids. Trimming took off 4 bases at V and 6 bases at J, with 16 bases between the two ends. Written as DNA, the CDR3 is TGTGCCAGCAGCGTACTTCCAGGGCTTGATGAAAAACTGTTTTTT. Its translation: CASSVLPGLDEKLFF. Full variable domain (remainder filled in from reference TRBV5-5 and TRBJ1-4): DAGVTQSPTHLIKTRGQQVTLRCSPISGHKSVSWYQQVLGQGPQFIFQYYEKEERGRGNFPDRFSARQFPNYSSELNVNALLLGDSALYLCASSVLPGLDEKLFFGSGTQLSVL.

The CDR3 DNA reads TGTGCCAGTACTCTTAATGAAAAACTGTTTTTT. It encodes CASTLNEKLFF. This chain links TRBV19 with TRBJ1-4, with D uncertain. V was clipped by 7 bases and J by 4 bases, with 4 bases between them. This CDR3 has 11 amino acids. Germline V gene sequence: CDR1 LNHDA, CDR2 SQIVND (reference sequence).

The chain recombines TRBV19 with TRBJ2-7; D remains unclear. Germline loops: CDR1 LNHDA, CDR2 SQIVND (reference sequence). The CDR3 has 12 amino acids. With 4 bases removed from V and 3 bases from J, the gap between germline ends came to 7 bases. The CDR3 DNA follows: TGTGCCAGTAGTACCAACTTCTACGAGCAGTACTTC. It is translated as CASSTNFYEQYF.

The chain recombines TRBV7-2 with TRBJ2-7; a weak D match, TRBD2 (6 bases). Germline V gives CDR1 SGHTA, CDR2 FQGNSA. The V end lost 2 bases, the J end lost 7 bases, and 18 bases lay between the germline ends. The CDR3 length is 15 residues. The CDR3 DNA reads TGTGCCAGCAGCTTAATCGGGGGAAACTCCCGGGAGCAGTACTTC. It translates to CASSLIGGNSREQYF.

This clone has only one observation. This chain connects TRBV5-5 to TRBJ2-5; 7 bases agree with TRBD2. V lost 2 bases and J lost 3; bases outside the gene matches: 4. The V gene's germline CDR1 is SGHKS and CDR2 YYEKEE (reference sequence). This CDR3 has 14 residues. CDR3 loop: CASSFGTMKETQYF. The CDR3 bases are TGTGCCAGCAGCTTTGGGACTATGAAAGAGACCCAGTACTTC. The whole variable domain, filled in from reference TRBV5-5 and TRBJ2-5, reads DAGVTQSPTHLIKTRGQQVTLRCSPISGHKSVSWYQQVLGQGPQFIFQYYEKEERGRGNFPDRFSARQFPNYSSELNVNALLLGDSALYLCASSFGTMKETQYFGPGTRLLVL.